This T cell receptor (beta chain) was identified in a study of tumor-infiltrating lymphocytes in primary liver carcinoma. The wider study: Samples returned roughly 3.5 to 7.13 million productive TCRbeta reads, a yield that was similar across tissue types. General study results and limits: The difference in top-250-clone fraction between tumors and blood was significant, favoring tumors (p = 0.039).

Bulk tissue was left unsorted, and RNA and DNA were co-extracted from 20-30 mg of it. With 2 bases clipped from V and 5 bases from J, the junction kept 7 bases outside the gene matches. Germline V gene sequence: CDR1 SGHDT, CDR2 YYEEEE. This CDR3 comprises 15 residues. Regarding this clonotype: Its specificity is unknown.

From roughly 470 ng total RNA, TCR beta cDNA was generated with a primer in the constant region. Library construction for TCR beta comprised three nested multiplex PCR rounds performed with slightly modified ARM-PCR. Amplification in the first two PCR rounds was performed using TRBV1-TRBV30 forward primers and a C-beta reverse primer for approximately 10 cycles each. TCRdb passed the multiplex PCR reads through MiXCR, listing each CDR3 protein once. This table has 40,000 or so distinct CDR3 sequences, roughly 77% appearing once. This sequence joins TRBV5-6 and TRBJ1-5, with TRBD1 matching 7 bases. This TCR was sampled from a man aged 35 to 55 with primary liver carcinoma and hepatitis B virus infection. Material for sequencing was tumor-adjacent normal liver tissue. Here the CDR3 reads CASSLGGGGYQPQHF. The DNA of the CDR3 is TGTGCCAGCAGCTTAGGAGGGGGCGGCTATCAGCCCCAGCATTTT.